The 11 T cell receptor beta chains given below trace back to one sample, sequenced in a study of cytomegalovirus exposure and HLA in healthy donors (dated by TCRdb to between 2016 and 2019). The library came from the immunoSEQ multiplex PCR assay. For the multiplex PCR, a mixture combining 60 forward primers for TCR Vbeta segments and 13 reverse primers for TCR Jbeta segments was used. The clones in this table, taken by TCRdb from immuneACCESS, are in-frame only. Not every clone is retained; where verified, under half of the shortfall comes from an unresolved V gene, and the cause of the rest is unknown. For this sample there are about 200,000 clones; 65% to 90% appear just once. The ten largest clones take up 2.3% of the sample. The sequenced sample consisted of PBMCs. These receptors were collected from a woman between 45 and 65 years old in good health and CMV-seronegative.

This chain joins TRBV4-1 and TRBJ2-3; 8 bases fit TRBD2. The CDR3 runs 15 residues. V dropped 2 bases and J dropped 5; count of bases not matched to a gene: 6. CDR1 is MGHRA and CDR2 is YSYEKL in the germline V gene. CDR3 bases: TGCGCCAGCAGCCAATTAGGACTAGCCCGAGATACGCAGTATTTT. It codes for CASSQLGLARDTQYF.

The V gene is TRBV27, the J gene TRBJ2-7; possible D gene TRBD1, 5 bases. The length of the CDR3 is 15 residues. Germline V gives CDR1 MNHEY, CDR2 SMNVEV (reference sequence). V lost 2 bases, J lost 2 bases, and 13 bases lay in between. The CDR3 DNA sequence: TGTGCCAGCAGTTTAGGGGCCCCGACGACCTACGAGCAGTACTTC. Translating it yields CASSLGAPTTYEQYF.

The chain carries TRBV9 and TRBJ2-1; TRBD1 is a possible D gene (5 bases). Germline CDR1 is SGDLS and CDR2 is YYNGEE. CDR3 length: 14 residues. V was pared by 0 bases and J by 5 bases, with 9 bases between. The CDR3 loop is CASSVEVGDNEQFF. The CDR3 nucleotides read TGTGCCAGCAGCGTAGAGGTAGGGGACAATGAGCAGTTCTTC.

The chain employs TRBV7-3 and TRBJ2-5; D is unclear. Germline CDR1 SGHTA, CDR2 FQGTGA. Trimming cost V 3 bases and J 2 bases, with 7 bases left between them. The CDR3 extends over 13 amino acids. CDR3 sequence (DNA): TGTGCCAGCAGCTTTGACGGGCAAGAGACCCAGTACTTC. Translation gives CASSFDGQETQYF.

This chain connects TRBV27 to TRBJ2-7; 7 bases align to TRBD2. Germline V lookup: CDR1 MNHEY, CDR2 SMNVEV (reference sequence). The CDR3 has 15 residues. V trimming: 0 bases; J trimming: 2 bases; junction bases outside the gene matches: 4. The CDR3 sequence is CASSLSSSGTYEQYF. The CDR3 DNA is TGTGCCAGCAGTTTATCTTCTAGCGGAACCTACGAGCAGTACTTC.

The genes are TRBV28 and TRBJ2-7; 10 bases match TRBD2. The CDR3 contains 16 residues. Losses at the gene ends were 1 base for V and 3 bases for J; bases not matched to a gene: 6. Germline assignment: CDR1 MDHEN and CDR2 SYDVKM. The CDR3 nucleotides read TGTGCCAGCAGTTTATACGGACTAGCGGTAAACTACGAGCAGTACTTC. It translates to CASSLYGLAVNYEQYF.

Of note for this clone: The same CDR3 also results from other DNA sequences found in this sample. The V and J genes are TRBV6-6 and TRBJ2-7; 7 nucleotides match TRBD2. This CDR3 spans 15 amino acids. The germline CDR1 and CDR2 sequences are MNHNY and SVGAGI (reference sequence). V lost 2 bases and J lost 0; bases outside the gene matches: 4. The chain's CDR3 is CASSYPGGSSYEQYF. Written as DNA, the CDR3 is TGTGCCAGCAGTTACCCCGGGGGGAGCTCCTACGAGCAGTACTTC.

The rearrangement joins TRBV2 to TRBJ2-1; tentative D call: TRBD2 (6 bases). Trimming took off 6 bases at V and 2 bases at J, with 14 bases between the two ends. The CDR3 length is 15 residues. Per the germline V gene, CDR1 is SNHLY and CDR2 is FYNNEI. CDR3 coding DNA: TGTGCCAGCAGGAGGGACTCTAGCCCCTACAATGAGCAGTTCTTC. This sequence encodes CASRRDSSPYNEQFF. The entire variable domain, with the rest obtained from reference TRBV2 and TRBJ2-1, is as follows: EPEVTQTPSHQVTQMGQEVILRCVPISNHLYFYWYRQILGQKVEFLVSFYNNEISEKSEIFDDQFSVERPDGSNFTLKIRSTKLEDSAMYFCASRRDSSPYNEQFFGPGTRLTVL.

The CDR3 DNA sequence: TGTGCCAGCAGCTCGGGGGGGACTGGAAACACCATATATTTT. This gives the protein CASSSGGTGNTIYF. This chain connects TRBV7-6 to TRBJ1-3; possibly TRBD1 for D (5 bases). Germline CDR1 reads SGHVS; CDR2 reads FNYEAQ. The V and J ends lost 4 bases and 2 bases respectively, with 9 bases between them. The CDR3 consists of 14 residues.

This rearrangement joins TRBV6-1 to TRBJ2-1; 14 nucleotides align to TRBD2. J was trimmed by 7 bases and V by 5 bases; bases with no gene match: 4. CDR1 and CDR2 (germline): MNHNS, SASEGT. The CDR3 is made up of 15 amino acids. This chain's CDR3 is CASSRLAGGGNEQFF. The CDR3, as DNA: TGTGCCAGCAGTAGACTAGCGGGAGGGGGGAATGAGCAGTTCTTC.

This chain joins TRBV4-1 and TRBJ2-3; 11 positions match TRBD1. This CDR3 has 15 residues. Germline CDR1 reads MGHRA; CDR2 reads YSYEKL. V was clipped by 2 bases and J by 4 bases; unmatched bases: 2. DNA of the CDR3: TGCGCCAGCAGCCAACCGGGACAGGGGGCAGATACGCAGTATTTT. Residues: CASSQPGQGADTQYF.